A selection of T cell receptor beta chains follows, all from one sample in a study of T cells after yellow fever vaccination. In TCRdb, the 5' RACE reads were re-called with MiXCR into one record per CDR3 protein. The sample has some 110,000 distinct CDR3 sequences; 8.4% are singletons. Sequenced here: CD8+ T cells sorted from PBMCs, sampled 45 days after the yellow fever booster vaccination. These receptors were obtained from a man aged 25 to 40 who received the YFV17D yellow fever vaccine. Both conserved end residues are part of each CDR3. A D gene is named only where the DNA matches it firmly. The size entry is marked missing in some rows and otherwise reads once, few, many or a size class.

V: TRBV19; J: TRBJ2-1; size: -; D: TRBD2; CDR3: CATGTSERIEQFF; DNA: TGTGCCACCGGGACTAGCGAACGGATTGAGCAGTTCTTC
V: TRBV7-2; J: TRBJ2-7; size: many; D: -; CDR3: CASSPWGSEHEQYF; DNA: TGTGCCAGCAGCCCGTGGGGTAGCGAACACGAGCAGTACTTC
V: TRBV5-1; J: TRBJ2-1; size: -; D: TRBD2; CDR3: CAPQGIAGDHNEQFF; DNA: TGCGCTCCGCAGGGGATAGCGGGAGACCACAATGAGCAGTTCTTC
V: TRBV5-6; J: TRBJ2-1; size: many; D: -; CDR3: CASSLASSYEQFF; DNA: TGTGCCAGCAGCTTGGCCAGCAGTTACGAGCAGTTCTTC
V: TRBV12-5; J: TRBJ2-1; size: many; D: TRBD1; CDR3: CASGLAGTGSINEQFF; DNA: TGTGCTAGTGGTTTGGCCGGGACAGGGAGTATCAATGAGCAGTTCTTC
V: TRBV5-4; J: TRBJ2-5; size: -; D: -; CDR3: CASSPEEGTQYF; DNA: TGTGCCAGCAGCCCTGAGGAGGGGACCCAGTACTTC
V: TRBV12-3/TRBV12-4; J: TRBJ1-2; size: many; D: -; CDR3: CASSASGAQVGGYTF; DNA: TGTGCCAGCAGTGCCTCCGGGGCTCAAGTCGGTGGCTACACCTTC
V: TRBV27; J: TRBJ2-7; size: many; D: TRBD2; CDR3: CASSPGGISYEQYF; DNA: TGTGCCAGCAGCCCCGGGGGGATCTCCTACGAGCAGTACTTC
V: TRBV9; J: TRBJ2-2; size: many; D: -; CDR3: CASSDPTDTGELFF; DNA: TGTGCCAGCAGCGATCCGACAGACACCGGGGAGCTGTTTTTT
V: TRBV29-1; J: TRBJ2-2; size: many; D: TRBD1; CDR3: CSARQGGTGELFF; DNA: TGCAGCGCACGACAGGGGGGCACCGGGGAGCTGTTTTTT
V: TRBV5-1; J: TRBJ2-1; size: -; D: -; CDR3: CASSFGTAYNEQFF; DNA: TGCGCCAGCAGCTTCGGTACAGCCTACAATGAGCAGTTCTTC
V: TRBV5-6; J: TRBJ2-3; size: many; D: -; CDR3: CASSLGLARYGDTQYF; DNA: TGTGCCAGCAGCTTGGGTCTAGCTCGTTACGGAGATACGCAGTATTTT
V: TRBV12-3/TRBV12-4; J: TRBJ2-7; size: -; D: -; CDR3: CASSFTTSYREPSGYEQYF; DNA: TGTGCCAGCAGTTTCACAACTTCCTACAGGGAGCCCTCCGGCTACGAGCAGTACTTC
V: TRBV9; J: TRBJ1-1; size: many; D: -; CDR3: CASSSVPNTEAFF; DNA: TGTGCCAGCAGCTCCGTACCAAATACTGAAGCTTTCTTT
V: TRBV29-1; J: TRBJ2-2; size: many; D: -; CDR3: CSVDQSTGTGELFF; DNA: TGCAGCGTTGACCAGTCGACTGGCACCGGGGAGCTGTTTTTT
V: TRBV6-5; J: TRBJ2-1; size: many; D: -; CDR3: CASSYSARGQGGQFF; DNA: TGTGCCAGCAGTTACTCGGCGCGGGGCCAAGGTGGGCAGTTCTTC
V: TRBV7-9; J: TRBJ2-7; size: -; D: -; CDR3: CASSLAAGNQYF; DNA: TGTGCCAGCAGCTTAGCGGCGGGGAATCAGTACTTC
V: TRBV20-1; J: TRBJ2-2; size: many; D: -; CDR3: CSARDLHTGELFF; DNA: TGCAGTGCTAGGGATTTACACACCGGGGAGCTGTTTTTT
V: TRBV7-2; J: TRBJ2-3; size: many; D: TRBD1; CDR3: CASSSRTGGTDTQYF; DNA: TGTGCCAGCAGCTCCCGGACAGGGGGCACAGATACGCAGTATTTT
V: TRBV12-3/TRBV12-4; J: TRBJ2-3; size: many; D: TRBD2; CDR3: CASSTTLLAVVTDTQYF; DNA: TGTGCCAGCAGTACCACATTACTAGCGGTTGTAACAGATACGCAGTATTTT
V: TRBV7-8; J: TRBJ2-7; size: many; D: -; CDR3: CASSLAVVSVSAGNYEQYF; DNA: TGTGCCAGCAGCTTAGCGGTAGTGAGCGTTTCGGCAGGGAACTACGAGCAGTACTTC
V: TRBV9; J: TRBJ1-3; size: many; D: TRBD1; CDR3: CASSGDRGSGNTIYF; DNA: TGTGCCAGCAGCGGAGACAGGGGCTCTGGAAACACCATATATTTT
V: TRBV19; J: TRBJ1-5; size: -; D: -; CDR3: CASSILRASNQPQHF; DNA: TGTGCCAGTAGTATCTTACGGGCTAGCAATCAGCCCCAGCATTTT
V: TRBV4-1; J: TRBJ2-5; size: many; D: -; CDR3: CASSQWTDQETQYF; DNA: TGCGCCAGCAGCCAATGGACAGATCAGGAGACCCAGTACTTC
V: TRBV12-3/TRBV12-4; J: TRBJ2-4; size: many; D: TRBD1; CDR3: CASSLGQVKNIQYF; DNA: TGTGCCAGCAGTCTCGGACAGGTCAAAAACATTCAGTACTTC
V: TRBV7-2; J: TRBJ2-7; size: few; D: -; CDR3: CASSQIPAGPTYEQYF; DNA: TGTGCCAGCAGCCAAATTCCAGCGGGTCCCACCTACGAGCAGTACTTC
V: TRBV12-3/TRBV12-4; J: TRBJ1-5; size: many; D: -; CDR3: CASVDGSNQPQHF; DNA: TGTGCCAGCGTCGACGGTAGCAATCAGCCCCAGCATTTT
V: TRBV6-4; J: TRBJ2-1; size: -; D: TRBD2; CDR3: CASSEPGLALNEQFF; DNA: TGTGCCAGCAGCGAACCGGGACTAGCGTTGAATGAGCAGTTCTTC
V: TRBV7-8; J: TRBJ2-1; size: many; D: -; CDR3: CASSPLSGSGQFF; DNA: TGTGCCAGCAGCCCCCTATCCGGGAGCGGTCAGTTCTTC
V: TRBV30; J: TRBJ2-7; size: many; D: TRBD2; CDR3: CAWTTSGSGEQYF; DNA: TGTGCCTGGACGACTAGCGGGTCTGGCGAGCAGTACTTC
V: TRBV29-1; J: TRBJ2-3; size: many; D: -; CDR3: CSVEAVLRDTQYF; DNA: TGCAGCGTTGAAGCGGTCCTACGCGATACGCAGTATTTT
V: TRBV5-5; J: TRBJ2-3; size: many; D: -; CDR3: CASSLEVPRDTQYF; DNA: TGTGCCAGCAGCTTGGAAGTCCCCCGGGATACGCAGTATTTT
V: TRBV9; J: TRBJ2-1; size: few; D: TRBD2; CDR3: CASSEPGLGDNEQFF; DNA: TGTGCCAGCAGCGAACCGGGACTAGGAGACAATGAGCAGTTCTTC
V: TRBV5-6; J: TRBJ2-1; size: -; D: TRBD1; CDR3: CASSVGQAYEQFF; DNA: TGTGCCAGCAGCGTGGGACAGGCCTATGAGCAGTTCTTC
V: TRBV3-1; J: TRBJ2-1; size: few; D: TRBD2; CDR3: CATSDETSGRVRNEQFF; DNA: TGTGCCACCAGCGATGAGACTAGCGGGAGAGTTCGGAATGAGCAGTTCTTC
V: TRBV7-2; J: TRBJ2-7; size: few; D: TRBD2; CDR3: CASTLAGGTYEQYF; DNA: TGTGCCAGTACCTTAGCGGGAGGTACCTACGAGCAGTACTTC
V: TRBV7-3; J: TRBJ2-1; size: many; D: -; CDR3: CASSLRGLAGNEQFF; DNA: TGTGCCAGCAGCTTAAGGGGGCTTGCGGGCAATGAGCAGTTCTTC
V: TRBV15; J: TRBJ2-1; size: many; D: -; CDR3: CATSRDGDEQFF; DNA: TGTGCCACCAGCAGAGATGGGGATGAGCAGTTCTTC
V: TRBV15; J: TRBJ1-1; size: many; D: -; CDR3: CATSREGFTEAFF; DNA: TGTGCCACCAGCAGAGAGGGCTTCACTGAAGCTTTCTTT
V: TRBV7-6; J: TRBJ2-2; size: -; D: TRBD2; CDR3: CASSLQLASGELFF; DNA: TGTGCCAGCAGCTTGCAACTAGCGTCCGGGGAGCTGTTTTTT
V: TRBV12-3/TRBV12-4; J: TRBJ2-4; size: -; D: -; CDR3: CASSQGPVAKNIQYF; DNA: TGTGCCAGCAGCCAGGGACCGGTAGCCAAAAACATTCAGTACTTC
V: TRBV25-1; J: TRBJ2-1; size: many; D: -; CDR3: CASSERSIGLYEQFF; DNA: TGTGCCAGCAGTGAAAGGTCCATAGGGTTGTATGAGCAGTTCTTC
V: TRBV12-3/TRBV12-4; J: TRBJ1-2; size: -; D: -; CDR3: CASSFGAGELLGYTF; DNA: -
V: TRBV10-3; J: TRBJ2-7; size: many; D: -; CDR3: CAISESSVNSYEQYF; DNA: TGTGCCATCAGTGAGTCTTCGGTTAACTCCTACGAGCAGTACTTC
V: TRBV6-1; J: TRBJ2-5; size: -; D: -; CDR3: CASSPPEPSETQYF; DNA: TGTGCCAGCAGTCCCCCGGAGCCCTCAGAGACCCAGTACTTC
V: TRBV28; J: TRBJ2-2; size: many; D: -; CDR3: CASSGGGGGELFF; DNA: TGTGCCAGCAGTGGGGGTGGAGGCGGGGAGCTGTTTTTT
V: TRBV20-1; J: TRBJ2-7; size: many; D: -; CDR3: CSARVLASYEQYF; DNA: TGCAGTGCTAGGGTGTTAGCTTCCTACGAGCAGTACTTC
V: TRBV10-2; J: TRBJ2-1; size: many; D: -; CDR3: CAGAPTGQSNEQFF; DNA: TGCGCCGGCGCCCCGACAGGCCAGAGCAATGAGCAGTTCTTC
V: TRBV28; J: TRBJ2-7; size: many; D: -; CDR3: CASAGGEIWEQYF; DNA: TGTGCTAGCGCGGGTGGCGAGATTTGGGAGCAGTACTTC
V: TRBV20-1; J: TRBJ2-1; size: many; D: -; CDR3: CSASGGLDEQFF; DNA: TGCAGTGCTAGTGGGGGGCTGGATGAGCAGTTCTTC
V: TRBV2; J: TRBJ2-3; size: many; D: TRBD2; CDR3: CASVGREVLGDTQYF; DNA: TGTGCCAGCGTGGGCCGGGAGGTGTTAGGGGATACGCAGTATTTT
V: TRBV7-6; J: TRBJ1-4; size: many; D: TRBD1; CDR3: CASSLVTGAFPEKLFF; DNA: TGTGCCAGCAGCTTAGTGACAGGGGCCTTCCCCGAAAAACTGTTTTTT
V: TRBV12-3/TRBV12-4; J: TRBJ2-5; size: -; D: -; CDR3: CASSFSVGRWGEEETQYF; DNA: TGTGCCAGCAGTTTCTCTGTCGGTAGGTGGGGAGAGGAAGAGACCCAGTACTTC
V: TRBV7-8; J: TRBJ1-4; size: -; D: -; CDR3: CASSRAIGGTNEKLFF; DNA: TGTGCCAGCAGCAGAGCCATCGGGGGAACTAATGAAAAACTGTTTTTT
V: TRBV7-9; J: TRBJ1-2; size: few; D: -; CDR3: CASSSPRDTYYGYTF; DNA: TGTGCCAGCAGCTCCCCCCGGGACACTTACTATGGCTACACCTTC
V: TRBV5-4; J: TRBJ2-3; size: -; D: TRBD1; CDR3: CASSFLGQGEDTQYF; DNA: TGTGCCAGCAGCTTCCTAGGGCAGGGGGAAGATACGCAGTATTTT